The subject of this entry is one TCR beta chain. The data originate from a study of molecular identifiers for immune sequencing clone quantification. About the research overall: Replicate RNA came from 20,000 or 100,000 naive CD8 cells and was split five ways, and four parts were sequenced.

Looked up from germline, CDR1 is MNHEY and CDR2 is SVGEGT. The CDR3 covers 15 residues. Deletions cut 3 bases from V and 0 bases from J, with 10 bases between. Preparation of the bulk TCR libraries relied on previously described methods and listed TCR primers. TCRdb passed the PCR reads through MiXCR, listing each CDR3 protein once. This table holds roughly 100,000 distinct CDR3 sequences, 30% to 35% found once. Sorting was used to obtain naive CD8 T cells (CD8+CD4-CCR7+CD45RA+). Sequenced material: naive CD8+ T cells from blood, with Jurkat cell RNA spiked in. Subset: FACS-sorted CD8+CD4-CCR7+CD45RA+ naive T cells. The receptor was isolated from a human donor in good health. Some libraries in this study had Jurkat cell RNA spiked in. V is TRBV6-2 or TRBV6-3 and J is TRBJ2-3; the D is unclear. In DNA form, the CDR3 reads TGTGCCAGCAGTTATGGCCCCCGTAGCACAGATACGCAGTATTTT. Its protein is CASSYGPRSTDTQYF.